A selection of T cell receptor beta chains follows, all from one sample in a study of immune evolution from preneoplasia to lung adenocarcinoma. Profiling relied on immunoSEQ multiplex PCR, and the TCRdb table lists in-frame clones only, not all of them. The table has around 16,000 clones, less than 90% seen once; the top ten hold 2.5% to 3%. Sequences were obtained from FFPE invasive lung adenocarcinoma tissue. These receptors came from a person aged 65 to 85 with invasive lung adenocarcinoma. The CDR3 runs from the conserved cysteine through the conserved F or W. A D gene is named only where the DNA matches it firmly. Clone size is given for some rows only: seen once, a few or many times, or a class if the clone is expanded.

d_call	v_call	j_call	clone_size	cdr3_nt	cdr3_aa
TRBD1	TRBV6-1	TRBJ1-2	-	TGTGCCAGCATTTCACAGGGGGCTTTCAACTATGGCTACACCTTC	CASISQGAFNYGYTF
-	TRBV10-1	TRBJ2-1	-	TGCGCCAGCAGTGTTGCGGGACCCCACGGGGCCTACAATGAGCAGTTCTTC	CASSVAGPHGAYNEQFF
-	TRBV5-4	TRBJ1-2	-	TGTGCCAGCAGCTTGGGTGGGGATGGCTATGGCTACACCTTC	CASSLGGDGYGYTF
-	TRBV20-1	TRBJ2-2	-	TGCAGTGCCGGACGGACCGGGGAGCTGTTTTTT	CSAGRTGELFF
TRBD1	TRBV6-5	TRBJ1-1	-	TGTGCCAGCAGTTACGTGACAGGGGGTGAAGCTTTCTTT	CASSYVTGGEAFF
-	TRBV29-1	TRBJ2-1	-	TGCAGCGTTGTTTGGAATGAGCAGTTCTTC	CSVVWNEQFF
-	TRBV6-1	TRBJ1-1	-	TGTGCCAGCCAAGAATTTTCTGAAGCTTTCTTT	CASQEFSEAFF
-	TRBV30	TRBJ1-1	-	TGTGCCTGGAATCCAGGGGTCAGGGACACTGAAGCTTTCTTT	CAWNPGVRDTEAFF
-	TRBV4-2	TRBJ2-5	-	TGTGCCAGCAGCCAATTTGATTATGGGGAGACCCAGTACTTC	CASSQFDYGETQYF
-	TRBV30	TRBJ1-1	-	TGTGCCTGGACTTTTAGGGGTGACACTGAAGCTTTCTTT	CAWTFRGDTEAFF
TRBD2	TRBV7-2	TRBJ2-2	-	TGTGCCAGCAGCTCCTTCTCTAGCGGGGGGGCCTCCGGGGAGCTGTTTTTT	CASSSFSSGGASGELFF
TRBD2	TRBV5-1	TRBJ2-2	-	TGCGCCAGCAGCTTGACCAGACTAGCGGGGGGGGCCGGGGAGCTGTTTTTT	CASSLTRLAGGAGELFF
TRBD1	TRBV29-1	TRBJ2-7	few	TGCAGCGTTGAAGGACAGGGCTACGAGCAGTACTTC	CSVEGQGYEQYF
TRBD2	TRBV5-4	TRBJ2-1	-	TGTGCCAGCAGCTTTGGAGCGGGGGGGCCAGAGAATGAGCAGTTCTTC	CASSFGAGGPENEQFF
TRBD1	TRBV28	TRBJ2-2	-	TGTGCCAGCAGTCAACAGGGGCAGGACGGGGAGCTGTTTTTT	CASSQQGQDGELFF
TRBD1	TRBV13	TRBJ1-3	-	TGTGCCAGCAGCAACCGACTGGACAGGCTAGGTGGAAACACCATATATTTT	CASSNRLDRLGGNTIYF
TRBD1	TRBV6-1	TRBJ1-1	-	TGTGCCAGCACGAGAGACAGGGTGGACACTGAAGCTTTCTTT	CASTRDRVDTEAFF
-	TRBV29-1	TRBJ2-5	-	TGCAGCGTCGCCCAGGGGTCAGGCGAGACCCAGTACTTC	CSVAQGSGETQYF
TRBD1	TRBV2	TRBJ2-7	-	TGTGCCAGCAGTGCAAATCCTTCGTCCACAGGGGACGAGCAGTACTTC	CASSANPSSTGDEQYF
-	TRBV14	TRBJ1-6	-	TGTGCCAGCAGCCAAGTCAGGGAGAATTCACCCCTCCACTTT	CASSQVRENSPLHF
TRBD2	TRBV5-5	TRBJ2-3	-	TGTGCCAGCAGCTTGGAGGGACTAGCGAGCCCACCTTATACGCAGTATTTT	CASSLEGLASPPYTQYF
TRBD1	TRBV9	TRBJ2-7	-	TGTGCCAGCAGCGTAGGGGGACAGGATTATTCCTACGAGCAGTACTTC	CASSVGGQDYSYEQYF
-	TRBV18	TRBJ2-1	-	TGTGCCAGCTCACCGGACACCGGGGGAGATGAGCAGTTCTTC	CASSPDTGGDEQFF
-	TRBV19	TRBJ1-5	-	TGTGCCAGTAGTATATTTCCTTCTGGGCCCCAGCATTTT	CASSIFPSGPQHF
TRBD2	TRBV10-3	TRBJ2-5	once	TGTGCCATCACCCCTAGCGGGGGGGCCGGTACCCAGTACTTC	CAITPSGGAGTQYF
-	TRBV12-5	TRBJ2-3	-	TGTGCTAGTAGACAATGGGACACAGATACGCAGTATTTT	CASRQWDTDTQYF
-	TRBV7-7	TRBJ2-3	few	TGTGCTAGCAGCCCAAGCCCGGCAAGCGGTGATACGCAGTATTTT	CASSPSPASGDTQYF
TRBD1	TRBV6-1	TRBJ2-7	-	TGTGCCAGCAGTGAGCCCGGGACAGGGTCCTACGAGCAGTACTTC	CASSEPGTGSYEQYF
-	TRBV19	TRBJ2-1	-	TGTGCCAGCGCCAGCTTTAGCGGATCCTACAATGAGCAGTTCTTC	CASASFSGSYNEQFF
TRBD1	TRBV27	TRBJ2-2	-	TGTGCCAGCAGGCATACAGGGGGCACCGGGGAGCTGTTTTTT	CASRHTGGTGELFF
TRBD1	TRBV9	TRBJ1-2	-	TGTGCCAGCAGCGTAGGTGGACAGGATTATCGCTATGGCTACACCTTC	CASSVGGQDYRYGYTF
-	TRBV9	TRBJ1-3	-	TGTGCCAGCAGCGTAGCAGGGGCTGGAAACACCATATATTTT	CASSVAGAGNTIYF
-	TRBV6-5	TRBJ2-7	-	TGTGCCAGCAGGACTTATACCCCCATTGGATGGGAGCAGTACTTC	CASRTYTPIGWEQYF
-	TRBV2	TRBJ2-5	-	TGTGCCAGCAGTAGGGGGAGGACCCAAGAGACCCAGTACTTC	CASSRGRTQETQYF
-	TRBV28	TRBJ1-5	-	TGTGCCAGCACCTGGGTGAGCAATCAGCCCCAGCATTTT	CASTWVSNQPQHF
-	TRBV7-2	TRBJ2-2	-	TGTGCCAGCAGCTCTTGGGGGGTACAGGAGCTGTTTTTT	CASSSWGVQELFF
TRBD2	TRBV9	TRBJ2-7	-	TGTGCCAGCAGCGTAGGGGCGGGACTAGCGGGAACGGACGAGCAGTACTTC	CASSVGAGLAGTDEQYF
TRBD1	TRBV18	TRBJ1-1	-	TGTGCCAGCTCACCCTGGACAGGACCGGGGAACACTGAAGCTTTCTTT	CASSPWTGPGNTEAFF
TRBD2	TRBV7-9	TRBJ2-7	-	TGTGCCAGCAGCTCTAGCGGGAAACTGCCCGAGCAGTACTTC	CASSSSGKLPEQYF
-	TRBV19	TRBJ2-7	-	TGTGCCAGTAGTATCGGGAGCGCCTACGAGCAGTACTTC	CASSIGSAYEQYF
-	TRBV28	TRBJ2-2	-	TGTGCCAGCAGTTTTAGGAACACCGGGGAGCTGTTTTTT	CASSFRNTGELFF
TRBD1	TRBV5-6	TRBJ2-3	-	TGTGCCAGCAGCTTGGGACAGGGGGCAGATACGCAGTATTTT	CASSLGQGADTQYF
-	TRBV5-4	TRBJ1-2	-	TGTGCCAGCAGCTTGGAGCAGGGACAAGACTATGGCTACACCTTC	CASSLEQGQDYGYTF
TRBD2	TRBV5-4	TRBJ2-1	few	TGTGCCAGCAGCCCCACCGGGACTACAAACTTCTACAATGAGCAGTTCTTC	CASSPTGTTNFYNEQFF
-	TRBV9	TRBJ2-3	-	TGTGCCAGCAGCGTCCCGGGACCGGGGGATACGCAGTATTTT	CASSVPGPGDTQYF
-	TRBV28	TRBJ1-2	-	TGTGCCAGCAGTTCCTCCATTTATGGCTACACCTTC	CASSSSIYGYTF
-	TRBV21-1	TRBJ2-4	-	TGTGCCAGCAGCAAACGGACTAGCGGGGTAGCCAAAAACATTCAGTACTTC	CASSKRTSGVAKNIQYF
-	TRBV10-3	TRBJ1-1	-	TGTGCCATCAGTGCGGTCAAGAACACTGAAGCTTTCTTT	CAISAVKNTEAFF
-	TRBV2	TRBJ1-2	-	TGTGCCAGCAGTGAAATGGGGGCGTATGGCTACACCTTC	CASSEMGAYGYTF
-	TRBV6-1	TRBJ2-7	few	TGTGCCACCCTACCAGGGAGCTCCTACGAGCAGTACTTC	CATLPGSSYEQYF
-	TRBV10-2	TRBJ2-7	-	TGCGCCAGCAGTGAGTCGGTCTTCTCCGAGCAGTACTTC	CASSESVFSEQYF
-	TRBV10-3	TRBJ1-2	few	TGTGCCATCGCGCCGGCGGCTAACTATGGCTACACCTTC	CAIAPAANYGYTF
-	TRBV19	TRBJ1-4	-	TGTGCCAGTATGAAAGACCGAGGGGAAAAACTGTTTTTT	CASMKDRGEKLFF
TRBD1	TRBV6-6	TRBJ1-4	few	TGTGCCAGCAGTTTCCAACCGACAGGGGAGGGTGAAAAACTGTTTTTT	CASSFQPTGEGEKLFF